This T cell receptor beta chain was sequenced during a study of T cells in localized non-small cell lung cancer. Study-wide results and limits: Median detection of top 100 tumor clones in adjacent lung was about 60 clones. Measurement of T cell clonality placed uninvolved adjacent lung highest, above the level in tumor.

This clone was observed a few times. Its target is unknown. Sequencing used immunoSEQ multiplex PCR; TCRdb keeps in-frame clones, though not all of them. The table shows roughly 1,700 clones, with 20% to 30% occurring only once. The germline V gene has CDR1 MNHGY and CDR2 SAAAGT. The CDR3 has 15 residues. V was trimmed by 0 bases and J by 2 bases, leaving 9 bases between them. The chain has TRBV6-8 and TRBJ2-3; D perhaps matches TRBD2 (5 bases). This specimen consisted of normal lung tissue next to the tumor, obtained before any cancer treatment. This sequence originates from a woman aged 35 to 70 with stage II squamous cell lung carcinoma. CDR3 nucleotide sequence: TGTGCCAGCAGTTACTCCCCGGGAACCACAGATACGCAGTATTTT. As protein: CASSYSPGTTDTQYF.